This is a list of T cell receptor beta chains from one sample in a study of blood T cell repertoires in COVID-19. Generated by immunoSEQ multiplex PCR, the TCRdb table keeps only in-frame clones and is missing some. The sample includes over 100,000 clones, 80% to 90% seen only once; the top ten take around 10%. The material sequenced was peripheral blood. The receptors originated from a man aged 40-50 years with active or convalescent COVID-19. Both conserved end residues are part of each CDR3. The D gene is left open where the match is weak.

>TRBJ2-3|TRBV2|TRBD2
CASSDWRENTDTQYF
>TRBJ2-3|TRBV9|NA
CASSLGLVGTDTQYF
>TRBJ1-2|TRBV12-2|NA
CASRSNEDRGLVNGYTF
>TRBJ2-7|TRBV9|NA
CASSVSGGLREQYF
>TRBJ2-7|TRBV5-6|NA
CASTRRVFGYYEQYF
>TRBJ2-1|TRBV27|TRBD1
CASSRHTGTGGNEQFF
>TRBJ1-4|TRBV19|NA
CASSIGGGRGEKLFF
>TRBJ2-1|TRBV3-1/TRBV3-2|TRBD2
CASSQGSSGGVRFF
>TRBJ1-5|TRBV25-1|NA
CASSEPGSGPQHF
>TRBJ1-6|TRBV4-2|NA
CASSQDLATGSGSPLHF
>TRBJ2-5|TRBV21-1|NA
CASSKFREGYF
>TRBJ2-2|TRBV3-1/TRBV3-2|NA
CASSQVDRTGELFF
>TRBJ2-3|TRBV6-2/TRBV6-3|NA
CASSRGYGQYF
>TRBJ1-1|TRBV2|NA
CASSAKGATEAFF
>TRBJ1-4|TRBV6-6|NA
CASRAEKLFF
>TRBJ1-2|TRBV19|NA
CASSMLGGGYTF
>TRBJ2-7|TRBV7-2|NA
CASSLGPPGGEQYF
>TRBJ2-2|TRBV3-1/TRBV3-2|NA
CASSLQVGTGELFF
>TRBJ1-2|TRBV11-2|NA
CASSPFTANYGYTF
>TRBJ1-1|TRBV19|NA
CASIAPGRRHTEAFF
>TRBJ2-5|TRBV5-6|TRBD2
CASSHGTMGGETQYF
>TRBJ1-6|TRBV27|NA
CATAFGGNNSPLHF
>TRBJ2-3|TRBV11-1|TRBD2
CASSALAGLGDTQYF
>TRBJ1-5|TRBV3-1/TRBV3-2|TRBD1
CASSPGTDNQPQHF
>TRBJ2-1|TRBV28|TRBD2
CASSFGERGKDNEQFF
>TRBJ2-3|TRBV7-3|NA
CASSLGLTDTQYF
>TRBJ1-2|TRBV6-4|TRBD1
CASSALPGQATGYTF
>TRBJ1-1|TRBV4-3|NA
CASSQESGDWTEAFF
>TRBJ1-1|TRBV27|TRBD1
CASRPPGQGASSTEAFF
>TRBJ1-5|TRBV5-5|TRBD1
CASSGGTGIYSNQPQHF
>TRBJ1-3|TRBV2|NA
CASSEQGAGNTIYF
>TRBJ1-3|TRBV27|NA
CASSLYPPGNSGNTIYF
>TRBJ2-3|TRBV11-2|NA
CASSLESAGLTDTQYF